The 16 T cell receptor beta chains reported below all come from one sample, sequenced in a study of blood T cell repertoires in COVID-19. TCRdb keeps only in-frame clones here, not all; method: immunoSEQ multiplex PCR. Seen here are hundreds of thousands of clones, about 91% observed once, and the top ten hold approximately 9.4%. Sequencing was done on a sample of PBMCs or T cells enriched from blood (not recorded which). The receptors originated from a woman between 40 and 55 years old who had recovered from COVID-19.

This clone has only a few counts. The chain employs TRBV7-3 and TRBJ2-1, with TRBD2 as a possible D gene (6 bases). V was clipped by 0 bases and J by 0 bases, with 9 bases between them. This CDR3 comprises 16 residues. Germline assignment: CDR1 SGHTA and CDR2 FQGTGA. CDR3 DNA: TGTGCCAGCAGCTTAACTCCTAGCGACTCCTACAATGAGCAGTTCTTC. Its protein product is CASSLTPSDSYNEQFF.

The chain recombines TRBV28 with TRBJ1-5; possible D gene TRBD1, 6 bases. Per the germline V gene, CDR1 is MDHEN and CDR2 is SYDVKM. Trimming cost V 11 bases and J 4 bases, with 15 bases left between them. The CDR3 runs to 13 residues. CDR3 protein: CALGGQNNQPQHF. CDR3 sequence (DNA): TGTGCCTTGGGGGGGCAAAATAATCAGCCCCAGCATTTT.

This sequence joins TRBV18 and TRBJ2-1; 14 nucleotides agree with TRBD2. Germline V gene sequence: CDR1 KGHSH, CDR2 LQKENI. The CDR3 has 15 amino acids. V lost 8 bases, J lost 4 bases, and 4 bases stayed unmatched. CDR3 bases: TGTGCCAGCAAGGGACTAGCGGGAGATTACAATGAGCAGTTCTTC. Translating it yields CASKGLAGDYNEQFF.

This clone was seen just once. The chain joins TRBV7-9 to TRBJ1-2; TRBD1 is a possible D gene (5 bases). CDR1 and CDR2 (germline): SEHNR, FQNEAQ (reference sequence). V gave up 1 base and J gave up 7 bases, with 10 bases separating them. The CDR3 extends over 13 amino acids. The CDR3 reads CASSLVQGSGYTF. The CDR3 DNA is TGTGCCAGCAGCTTAGTTCAGGGATCTGGCTACACCTTC.

V gene TRBV29-1 combines with J gene TRBJ1-2; TRBD1 aligns across 8 bases. The CDR3 runs to 13 residues. CDR1 and CDR2 (germline): SQVTM, ANQGSEA. V shed 6 bases, J shed 3 bases, and the junction held 6 bases outside the gene matches. This CDR3 reads CSVADRADYGYTF. CDR3 coding DNA: TGCAGCGTGGCGGACAGGGCTGACTATGGCTACACCTTC. Variable domain in full (rest from reference TRBV29-1 and TRBJ1-2): SAVISQKPSRDICQRGTSLTIQCQVDSQVTMMFWYRQQPGQSLTLIATANQGSEATYESGFVIDKFPISRPNLTFSTLTVSNMSPEDSSIYLCSVADRADYGYTFGSGTRLTVV.

The chain has TRBV19 and TRBJ2-7; 9 bases match TRBD2. Germline lookup yields CDR1 LNHDA and CDR2 SQIVND (reference sequence). Germline trimming cut 2 bases from V and 3 bases from J; bases unmatched to any gene: 5. This CDR3 comprises 15 residues. The CDR3 nucleotides read TGTGCCAGTAGTATAATTGCGGGAGGGGGCTACGAGCAGTACTTC. Translation: CASSIIAGGGYEQYF.

The J gene is TRBJ1-3, the V gene TRBV7-2; D uncertain. The CDR3 is 15 amino acids. V dropped 1 base and J dropped 0 bases, with 7 bases sitting between them. CDR1 and CDR2 (germline): SGHTA, FQGNSA. This CDR3 reads CASSLGRDSGNTIYF. CDR3 nucleotides: TGTGCCAGCAGCTTAGGGCGGGACTCTGGAAACACCATATATTTT.

The chain employs TRBV27 and TRBJ2-7; perhaps TRBD1 as D (6 bases). The V and J ends lost 7 bases and 0 bases respectively, with 13 bases between them. Looked up from germline, CDR1 is MNHEY and CDR2 is SMNVEV (reference sequence). This CDR3 spans 14 amino acids. The CDR3 DNA follows: TGTGCCAGCACTCGGACAGATAGCTCCTACGAGCAGTACTTC. This sequence encodes CASTRTDSSYEQYF.

This chain links TRBV9 with TRBJ2-7; perhaps TRBD2 as D (6 bases). The germline gives CDR1 SGDLS, CDR2 YYNGEE. Deletions cut 5 bases from V and 2 bases from J, with 11 bases between. This CDR3 contains 13 residues. CDR3 in amino acids: CASRRDGTYEQYF. Here the CDR3 DNA reads TGTGCCAGCAGGCGGGACGGAACCTACGAGCAGTACTTC.

The chain recombines TRBV19 with TRBJ1-2; D is unclear. The CDR3 consists of 13 residues. Germline CDR1 LNHDA, CDR2 SQIVND (reference sequence). Trimming took 4 bases from V and 0 from J, leaving 6 bases between them. The CDR3: CASSSIANYGYTF. The CDR3 DNA reads TGTGCCAGTAGTAGCATAGCTAACTATGGCTACACCTTC.

This chain joins TRBV7-3 and TRBJ2-3, with TRBD2 identical over 16 bases. The V segment lost 5 bases and the J segment 4 bases; nucleotides outside the gene matches: 6. This CDR3 contains 17 residues. CDR1 SGHTA and CDR2 FQGTGA come from the germline V gene. This CDR3 reads CASSIEGLAGGPDTQYF. The CDR3, as DNA: TGTGCCAGCAGCATTGAGGGACTAGCGGGGGGGCCAGATACGCAGTATTTT.

V and J are TRBV6-2 or TRBV6-3 and TRBJ2-7; 8 bases are a match to TRBD2. This CDR3 has 14 residues. V lost 2 bases and J lost 6; bases outside the gene matches: 6. Germline V gives CDR1 MNHEY, CDR2 SVGEGT. The CDR3 reads CASSYEAGVGEQYF. The DNA for the CDR3 is TGTGCCAGCAGTTACGAAGCGGGAGTCGGCGAGCAGTACTTC.

The gene calls are TRBV28 and TRBJ2-1; tentatively, D is TRBD1 (5 bases). V was clipped by 2 bases and J by 2 bases, with 13 bases between them. The CDR3 contains 16 residues. Germline CDR1 MDHEN, CDR2 SYDVKM. The CDR3 DNA reads as TGTGCCAGCAGTTTAATCGGGCAGGGCGCCTACAATGAGCAGTTCTTC. Translation gives CASSLIGQGAYNEQFF.

This clone occurred once. The V gene is TRBV13, the J gene TRBJ2-1, with 8 bases matching TRBD1. This CDR3 has 16 residues. Germline trimming cut 3 bases from V and 6 bases from J; bases unmatched to any gene: 10. Germline CDR1 reads PRHDT; CDR2 reads FYEKMQ (reference sequence). The CDR3 region is CASSLDLRDRGNEQFF. CDR3 bases: TGTGCCAGCAGCTTGGACCTCCGAGACAGGGGCAATGAGCAGTTCTTC.

The chain couples TRBV7-2 to TRBJ2-1; 13 positions match TRBD2. The CDR3 totals 15 residues. Germline lookup yields CDR1 SGHTA and CDR2 FQGNSA. The trim removed 5 bases at V and 8 bases at J, leaving 6 bases unmatched. CDR3 region: CASSQLAGGPHEQFF. DNA for the CDR3: TGTGCCAGCAGCCAACTAGCGGGAGGGCCCCATGAGCAGTTCTTC.

The chain uses TRBV28 and TRBJ2-6; maybe TRBD2 (6 bases). Trimming pared 4 bases from V and 0 bases from J, leaving 13 bases between. The CDR3 consists of 17 residues. CDR1 is MDHEN, CDR2 SYDVKM, per germline. CDR3 nucleotides: TGTGCCAGCAGTTCCCTAATGGACTACTCTGGGGCCAACGTCCTGACTTTC. It codes for CASSSLMDYSGANVLTF. Combining the CDR3 with reference TRBV28 and TRBJ2-6 gives the whole variable domain DVKVTQSSRYLVKRTGEKVFLECVQDMDHENMFWYRQDPGLGLRLIYFSYDVKMKEKGDIPEGYSVSREKKERFSLILESASTNQTSMYLCASSSLMDYSGANVLTFGAGSRLTVL.